This T cell receptor (beta chain) was documented in a study of tumor and adjacent non-tumor tissue in lung cancer. The CDR3 length is 15 residues. Germline V lookup: CDR1 SEHNR, CDR2 FQNEAQ (reference sequence). TCRbeta libraries were built with three rounds of nested PCR, modified from ARM-PCR. Using its own MiXCR run on the multiplex PCR reads, TCRdb lists one record per CDR3 protein. The table has about 120,000 distinct CDR3 sequences, roughly 67% seen once. The template was RNA from unsorted bulk tissue. The source is a man between 25 and 39 years old with non-small cell lung cancer. Sequenced material: lung tumor tissue. The rearrangement joins TRBV7-9 to TRBJ1-1; D may be TRBD1 (6 bases). CDR3 coding DNA: TGTGTTAGCAGCTCCAGGACAGTCCAGAACACTGAAGCTTTCTTT. Translated, it gives CVSSSRTVQNTEAFF.